This paragraph covers one T cell receptor (beta chain) sequence. The antigen it recognizes is unknown. No base-level quality is on record; no much larger clone is a single base apart. The sample is drawn from a study of T cells in localized non-small cell lung cancer (dated by TCRdb to about 2020). Some background on the complete study: Comparing tumors with uninvolved tumor-adjacent lungs, the study looked at the T cell repertoires of roughly 250 patients with early-stage NSCLC. All 250 or so NSCLC patients in the cohort were treatment-naive and had localized lung tumors that were resected. A mean age of around 66 years was recorded for the NSCLC patients, of whom under 150 were male and about 100 were female.

Results the study describes overall, beyond this receptor: Multi-region tumor sequencing was not performed, so intratumor heterogeneity could not be excluded. A median of roughly 60 of the top 100 tumor clones turned up in the paired uninvolved adjacent lung, and 25 to 35 of those clones also ranked among the top 100 of that same adjacent lung. Since the design was exploratory, TCR variables were selected using unadjusted p-values with no false-discovery rate correction. Higher T cell density in blood was associated with longer overall survival, whereas higher clonality in adjacent lung was associated with shorter survival. The highest T cell clonality was observed in uninvolved tumor-adjacent lung, where clonality exceeded that of tumor, suggesting that antigenic responses were more focused in uninvolved tumor-adjacent lung.

The CDR3 measures 14 amino acids from cysteine to phenylalanine. Just CDR3 DNA is preserved here, 42 bases in frame from base 1. Relative to germline, V is missing 4 bases and J is missing 8 bases, with 10 bases of the junction outside any gene match. The germline V gene (reference sequence) supplies CDR1 SGHNT and CDR2 YYREEE. TCR beta CDR3 regions were sequenced from DNA using the immunoSEQ Assay. Under the source paper's analysis protocol: T cell density was computed as TCR beta template counts normalized to usable DNA estimated by amplifying housekeeping genes. Using the preseqR package, richness was estimated by extrapolating to 120,000 templates for tissue samples and 400,000 templates for PBMC samples. Clonality was defined by subtracting Pielou's evenness from one. To identify tissue-enriched TCRs, differential abundance testing was run on productive amino-acid clonotypes with a minimum total count of 5 and an alpha of 0.1. The Jaccard Index and the Morisita Overlap Index were used to quantify repertoire overlap between compartments. TCR beta CDR3s were clustered by GLIPH together with public tetramer-defined viral CDR3s, and at least three viral sequences plus V-gene enrichment were required for viral motifs. TCRdb re-hosts the immuneACCESS table, in-frame sequences only. Its copies lack some clones; in the studies checked, an unresolved V gene accounts for under half of them, and the cause for the rest is not known. V and J calls and clone size are copied from that table; D and trimming were computed from the DNA. Counted in this sample were tens of thousands of clones; 70% to 80% of them appeared once. Under 45% of the sample belongs to the ten largest clones.

At diagnosis, tumor, uninvolved tumor-adjacent lung and peripheral blood were collected and then preserved as a mix of FFPE and fresh-frozen material. For TCR repertoire profiling, blood samples were analyzed in the form of peripheral blood mononuclear cells. This clonotype originated in a woman aged 35 to 70 with stage II squamous cell lung carcinoma. The rearrangement joined TRBV5-4 to TRBJ1-2, with 8 bases in between that match TRBD1. Sample: PBMCs, taken before any cancer treatment. CDR3 reads: CASSPRTGLEGYTF. In nucleotide form, the sequence is TGTGCCAGCAGCCCCCGGACAGGGCTGGAGGGCTACACCTTC.